What follows is one T cell receptor (beta chain) and its context. Germline loops: CDR1 SGHDN, CDR2 FVKESK. The CDR3 has 14 residues. V lost 0 bases and J lost 3, with 8 bases in between. The age range of participants was about 18 to 90 years, with residence in about 25 US areas. This specimen comes from a study of blood T cell repertoires in COVID-19. Study as a whole: The analysed material was cDNA or gDNA that came from T cells, B-cell-depleted T cells, or PBMCs.

Some clones are missing from TCRdb's copy, which holds only in-frame ones; the method was immunoSEQ multiplex PCR. The sample carries 150,000 to 250,000 clones, roughly 87% recorded once. The genes are TRBV14 and TRBJ2-5; D gene unclear. Sequencing was performed on PBMCs or T cells enriched from blood (not recorded which). The receptor's source is a woman in her twenties or thirties who had recovered from COVID-19. In DNA, the CDR3 is TGTGCCAGCAGCCAAGACTACCCGAAAGAGACCCAGTACTTC. Translation: CASSQDYPKETQYF.